This T cell receptor (beta chain) was sequenced for a study of human T cells and chemical hapten exposure. Study overall: Across the whole study, which lasted around six months, patients were given diphenylcyclopropenone on the scalp once a week. A mostly female patient group had alopecia areata, totalis or universalis. Epicutaneous patch tests delivered 0.01% DPC to the upper back, with evaluation at 6 days.

Trimming took off 5 bases at V and 3 bases at J, with 14 bases between the two ends. The CDR3 contains 14 residues. Germline lookup yields CDR1 SGHAT and CDR2 FQDESV (reference sequence). TCRdb independently ran MiXCR on the RACE reads; one entry per CDR3 protein. The data contain tens of thousands of distinct CDR3 sequences, roughly a tenth of them singletons. Many counts were recorded for this clonotype. Time point specified: patch test 3, about 24 weeks after DPC sensitization. Described treatment: therapeutic diphenylcyclopropenone sensitization with weekly scalp DPC. Alopecia patients, 18 to 70 years old and DPC-suitable, served as donors.

The rearrangement links TRBV11-1 to TRBJ2-7; either TRBD1 or TRBD2 may supply D (5 bases each). The receptor was derived from a woman aged 45-65 years with alopecia areata. Some clones in this sample may be carry-over from other donors' samples. The source was whole blood, collected in connection with sensitization to the hapten diphenylcyclopropenone (DPC). CDR3 sequence: CASSAGTAGYEQYF. In DNA form, the CDR3 reads TGTGCCAGCAGCGCAGGGACGGCCGGCTACGAGCAGTACTTC.